What follows is one T cell receptor beta chain and its context. Time point in this sample: pretreatment peripheral blood. This specimen comes from a study of PD-L1 blockade in urothelial cancer. Study overall: The researchers analyzed blood 3 weeks (second dose) and 6 weeks after treatment start.

Each PCR reaction had synthetic TCR analog templates spiked into it. TCRdb's table, derived via immunoSEQ multiplex PCR, lists solely in-frame clones and lacks some. The sample carries almost 90,000 clones, less than 90% recorded once. The CDR3 totals 15 residues. The germline V gene encodes CDR1 LGHNA and CDR2 YSLEER. Trimming pared 1 base from V and 3 bases from J, leaving 13 bases between. This material consisted of PBMCs, taken around atezolizumab (anti-PD-L1) treatment. This rearrangement joins TRBV4-3 to TRBJ2-7; D ambiguous. This receptor was identified in a man between 60 and 75 years old with urothelial cancer. CDR3 coding DNA: TGCGCCAGCAGCCAAGCATCACAGAGATTCTACGAGCAGTACTTC. Amino acids: CASSQASQRFYEQYF.